Listed here are 3 T cell receptor beta chains from one sample, sequenced in a study of T-cell reconstitution after alpha-beta-depleted transplantation in children. Molecular barcoding with unique molecular identifiers was used for the TCRbeta library. TCRdb ran MiXCR on the PCR reads and lists one entry per CDR3 protein. In the table there are some 290,000 distinct CDR3 sequences, 23% of which are singletons. The sequencing here drew on PBMCs, mostly from graft donor cells, taken 180 days after TCRalphabeta/CD19-depleted stem cell transplant. The receptors here all came from a male patient under 18 who had a stem cell transplant for acute lymphoblastic leukemia, so the T cells may come from the graft donor.

This clonotype has more than one count but fewer than ten. CDR3 sequence: CASSVAPAHTSNSPLHF. DNA of the CDR3: TGTGCCAGCAGCGTAGCGCCAGCCCATACTTCTAATTCACCCCTCCACTTT. The chain recombines TRBV9 with TRBJ1-6; D remains unclear. The V end was cut by 0 bases, the J end by 6 bases, with 16 bases between. Germline CDR1 SGDLS, CDR2 YYNGEE. CDR3 length: 17 residues.

The V and J genes are TRBV15 and TRBJ1-1; D remains unclear. This CDR3 spans 12 amino acids. Trimming shortened V by 3 bases and J by 1 base, and 3 bases separated the two germline ends. Germline CDR1 reads LNHNV; CDR2 reads YYDKDF (reference sequence). CDR3 sequence (DNA): TGTGCCACCAGCAGCGCGAACACTGAAGCTTTCTTT. Translated, it gives CATSSANTEAFF.

This clonotype has just a few counts. The missing conserved phenylalanine or tryptophan at the end of this CDR3 makes a read error likely. V and J are TRBV20-1 and TRBJ2-1; 16 bases fit TRBD2. The length of the CDR3 is 15 residues. Unmatched junction bases numbered 3, after V lost 5 bases and J lost 5 bases. Germline V gene data show CDR1 as DFQATT and CDR2 as SNEGSKA (reference sequence). The CDR3 DNA reads as TGCAGTGCTCCGGGACTAGCGGGAGGGAACAATGAGCAGTTCTCC. Translation gives CSAPGLAGGNNEQFS.